This T cell receptor (beta chain) was found in a study of OX40 agonist ivuxolimab in advanced cancers. The wider study: Hepatocellular carcinoma, melanoma, renal cell or head and neck cancer occurred in dose-escalation patients. Three patients responded partially, comprising one with hepatocellular carcinoma and two with cutaneous melanoma.

Method: immunoSEQ multiplex PCR; TCRdb's copy keeps in-frame clones and lacks some. This sample yields over 85,000 clones, of which around four fifths are seen a single time; 0.95% to 1.3% belongs to the top ten. Trimming left V 7 bases short and J 8 bases short, with 14 bases between. CDR3 length: 12 amino acids. Germline assignment: CDR1 MNHEY and CDR2 SVGAGI. This receptor was identified in an adult with an advanced solid tumor such as melanoma, head and neck, liver or kidney cancer. The chain carries TRBV6-5 and TRBJ1-2; D gene unclear. Here the sequenced sample was CD4+ or CD8+ T cells sorted from blood, taken in a trial of the OX40 agonist ivuxolimab. The CDR3 protein is CASKQATMGYTF. CDR3 nucleotides: TGTGCCAGCAAGCAGGCGACTATGGGCTACACCTTC.